Listed below are T cell receptor beta chains from one sample, sequenced in a study of T cell responses to AZD1222 COVID-19 vaccine. The method was immunoSEQ multiplex PCR; TCRdb's version includes in-frame clones alone and lacks a portion of them. The profile shows about 120,000 clones, about 88% of them singletons. The sample in question was peripheral blood, obtained 28 days after the second AZD1222 dose. All receptors come from an adult who received the AZD1222 COVID-19 vaccine. Each CDR3 is given with its conserved first and last residue. Not all rows give a size; the values are once, few, many and, for expanded clones, a class.

clone size	V gene	CDR3 protein
few	TRBV3-1/TRBV3-2	CASTPGLGFSYEQYF
.	TRBV28	CASSTSYEQYF
.	TRBV10-2	CASSLWDASGNTIYF
.	TRBV4-1	CASSRPTLTGRKTQYF
once	TRBV7-6	CAASDKANTGELFF
.	TRBV16	CASSRLPGAKNIQYF
.	TRBV5-6	CASSLAGWDRGAEAFF
.	TRBV19	CASSIDPGRHNQPQHF
once	TRBV11-3	CASSPWTGDSPLHF
.	TRBV6-5	CASSSGNFGNTIYF
.	TRBV12-3/TRBV12-4	CASSFPNTGELFF
few	TRBV5-1	CASSLDGQGAGGYTF
.	TRBV18	CASSPGDSGNTIYF
.	TRBV5-1	CASSLWRGETGELFF
.	TRBV11-2	CASSLPGRPSPTDTQYF
.	TRBV9	CASSPRDRVAVGVGYTF
.	TRBV28	CASSLVLDNYGYTF
.	TRBV28	CASSLSGGTNQETQYF
.	TRBV12-5	CASGLVRGQDKYEQYF
.	TRBV7-8	CASSPKTGSSGNTIYF
few	TRBV6-5	CASSLGQGYRSPLHF
few	TRBV20-1	CSASWDRHYNEQFF
.	TRBV5-4	CASSSPGAGTEAFF
.	TRBV10-3	CAISTHEGIAGQYEQYF
.	TRBV15	CATSPLSGNYGYTF
once	TRBV3-1/TRBV3-2	CASSQGPNYEQYF
.	TRBV28	CASRESPYNEQFF
.	TRBV10-3	CAISERGSNQPQHF
.	TRBV27	CASSSGTSGGQFSYEQYF
.	TRBV15	CATSRGTGDLGEAFF
.	TRBV28	CASSLQGYGYTF
.	TRBV7-9	CASSLDGQANQPQHF
.	TRBV28	CASSLQGGHSNQPQHF
once	TRBV7-3	CASSSTVRTEAFF
.	TRBV6-1	CASSEQGGGGQPQHF
.	TRBV7-6	CASSRQGRPTDTQYF
.	TRBV28	CASRATGTRNEQYF
.	TRBV11-3	CASSPPGTGYTGELFF
.	TRBV20-1	CSAAYTEAFF
.	TRBV4-1	CASSQAGGQLTGELFF